Below, one T cell receptor (beta chain) is given with its context. Its matching antigen is unknown. This CDR3 has 14 amino acids. The germline V gene has CDR1 MRHNA and CDR2 SNTAGT. V was pared by 6 bases and J by 6 bases, with 5 bases of the junction left unmatched. The data are from a study of cytomegalovirus exposure and HLA in healthy donors. Sequenced by immunoSEQ multiplex PCR; TCRdb stores in-frame clones only, minus some. The repertoire holds hundreds of thousands of clones, roughly 89% seen once, with over 0.75% in the top ten. General study points: Cytomegalovirus-associated TCR beta chains were listed, numbering some 180.

This receptor was taken from a woman between 18 and 29 years old in good health and CMV-seronegative. Sequenced sample: PBMCs. The chain has TRBV6-4 and TRBJ2-1; 10 nucleotides align to TRBD1. CDR3 region: CASSLRTGGNEQFF. CDR3 DNA sequence: TGTGCCAGCAGCCTCCGGACAGGGGGCAATGAGCAGTTCTTC.